This TCR beta chain was retrieved from a study of OX40 agonist ivuxolimab in advanced cancers. Study details: Two patients with cutaneous melanoma and one with hepatocellular carcinoma, three in total, showed partial responses.

Whole-study results and caveats: Within 6 weeks, CD4+ and CD8+ blood T cells expanded clonally at 0.1 to 3.0 mg/kg.

Produced via immunoSEQ multiplex PCR; TCRdb's table is partial and in-frame only. Of about 98,000 clones listed, roughly 89% were seen once; the top ten hold about 0.5%. Turning to this clone: Its antigen is undetermined.

In germline, CDR1 is MGHRA, CDR2 YSYEKL. Between the trimmed V and J ends, which lost 1 base and 6 bases, there was a span of 18 bases. The CDR3 runs to 16 residues. The source material was CD4+ or CD8+ T cells sorted from blood, sampled in a trial of the OX40 agonist ivuxolimab. J is TRBJ2-5 and V is TRBV4-1; D not certain. The sequence was obtained from an adult with an advanced solid tumor such as melanoma, head and neck, liver or kidney cancer. DNA for the CDR3: TGCGCCAGCAGCCAAGTTGATCTAATGGTATATCAGACCCAGTACTTC. This encodes CASSQVDLMVYQTQYF.